This passage covers 9 T cell receptor beta chains from one sample sequenced in a study of blood T cell repertoires in COVID-19. The protocol was immunoSEQ multiplex PCR, while the TCRdb copy is restricted to in-frame clones and leaves out a portion. The table records roughly 89,000 clones, 75% to 85% of them present only once. The sequencing sample was made of peripheral blood. The source of these receptors is a woman in her seventies with acute or convalescent COVID-19.

J is TRBJ1-5 and V is TRBV19, with 7 bases matching TRBD1. Per the germline V gene, CDR1 is LNHDA and CDR2 is SQIVND (reference sequence). The CDR3 has 17 residues. V shed 3 bases and J 0 bases; nucleotides not matched to a gene: 8. CDR3 nucleotides: TGTGCCAGTAGTATCGTTTCAGGGGGTAATAGCAATCAGCCCCAGCATTTT. Residues: CASSIVSGGNSNQPQHF.

This clone occurred once. The chain has TRBV12-3 or TRBV12-4 and TRBJ2-1; D not resolved. The length of the CDR3 is 12 residues. Deletions cut 4 bases from V and 4 bases from J, with 5 bases between. CDR3 sequence (DNA): TGTGCCAGCAGTTACCAGTACAATGAGCAGTTCTTC. This sequence encodes CASSYQYNEQFF.

The rearrangement uses TRBV6-5 and TRBJ2-1, with TRBD1 as a possible D gene (5 bases). Trimming took off 6 bases at V and 7 bases at J, with 10 bases between the two ends. The germline gives CDR1 MNHEY, CDR2 SVGAGI. The CDR3 consists of 12 residues. DNA of the CDR3: TGTGCCAGCAGGAACAGGTTAAATGAGCAGTTCTTC. Translating gives CASRNRLNEQFF.

The chain carries TRBV3-1 (or the pseudogene TRBV3-2) and TRBJ2-5; a possible D gene is TRBD2 (7 bases). Germline V gives CDR1 LGHDT, CDR2 YNNKEL (reference sequence). Trimming pared 0 bases from V and 5 bases from J, leaving 10 bases between. The CDR3 length is 14 residues. The CDR3 nucleotides are TGTGCCAGCAGCCAAGATCCGGGGGGCGAGACCCAGTACTTC. Protein sequence: CASSQDPGGETQYF.

The chain employs TRBV11-2 and TRBJ2-1, with 12 nucleotides matching TRBD2. This CDR3 has 15 amino acids. J lost 9 bases, V lost 1 base, and 4 bases had no gene match. In germline, CDR1 is SGHAT, CDR2 FQNNGV. The CDR3 coding sequence is TGTGCCAGCAGCTTAGCTAGCGGGAGGGCCCTTGAGCAGTTCTTC. This sequence encodes CASSLASGRALEQFF.

In its sample, this clone was seen once. The V gene is TRBV29-1, the J gene TRBJ1-1; 10 nucleotides align to TRBD1. Germline CDR1 reads SQVTM; CDR2 reads ANQGSEA. This CDR3 is 13 amino acids long. V dropped 6 bases and J dropped 7; count of bases not matched to a gene: 8. The CDR3 sequence is CSVADRGVGEAFF. The CDR3 DNA reads as TGCAGCGTCGCGGACAGGGGGGTTGGTGAAGCTTTCTTT.

A few counts support this clone. The J gene is TRBJ1-3, the V gene TRBV27, with 7 bases identical to TRBD1. This CDR3 has 16 amino acids. With 5 bases clipped from V and 0 bases from J, the junction kept 7 bases outside the gene matches. From germline, CDR1 is MNHEY and CDR2 SMNVEV (reference sequence). CDR3 amino acids: CASSRQGGLSGNTIYF. As DNA, the CDR3 is TGTGCCAGCAGTAGACAGGGTGGGCTCTCTGGAAACACCATATATTTT.

This clone has only a few counts. The gene calls are TRBV5-4 and TRBJ2-7; TRBD2 might be the D (6 bases). Trimming removed 4 bases at V and 5 bases at J, with 13 bases between. CDR3 length: 13 residues. The germline CDR1 and CDR2 sequences are SGHNT and YYREEE (reference sequence). The CDR3 nucleotides are TGTGCCAGCAGCCGGCGCGGGGATCACGAGCAGTACTTC. Translation gives CASSRRGDHEQYF.

J is TRBJ2-3 and V is TRBV13; 13 nucleotides align to TRBD2. This CDR3 is built from 19 residues. V was clipped by 6 bases and J by 1 base; unmatched bases: 13. Germline CDR1 and CDR2: PRHDT and FYEKMQ (reference sequence). CDR3 in amino acids: CASSHTGLAGAFGTDTQYF. The CDR3 DNA reads TGTGCCAGCAGTCATACCGGACTAGCGGGGGCCTTTGGCACAGATACGCAGTATTTT. The variable domain in full, completed from reference TRBV13 and TRBJ2-3, reads AAGVIQSPRHLIKEKRETATLKCYPIPRHDTVYWYQQGPGQDPQFLISFYEKMQSDKGSIPDRFSAQQFSDYHSELNMSSLELGDSALYFCASSHTGLAGAFGTDTQYFGPGTRLTVL.